What follows are 21 T cell receptor beta chains derived from one specimen sequenced in a study of T cell changes during pregnancy in multiple sclerosis. The data were produced by immunoSEQ multiplex PCR, yet TCRdb's version contains in-frame clones alone and is incomplete. The data show about 75,000 clones, with 85% to 95% seen just once and approximately 0.15% held by the top ten. Sequencing was performed on CD4+ T cells from peripheral blood mononuclear cells, taken after pregnancy. The receptors here all came from a female donor with multiple sclerosis, enrolled in a pregnancy study.

The J gene is TRBJ2-1, the V gene TRBV7-3; D perhaps matches TRBD2 (6 bases). V lost 5 bases and J 6 bases, leaving 17 bases between the germline ends. The CDR3 totals 15 residues. The germline V gene has CDR1 SGHTA and CDR2 FQGTGA. CDR3 sequence reads: CASSQTSSNINEQFF. The CDR3 region has the DNA TGTGCCAGCAGCCAAACTAGCAGCAACATCAATGAGCAGTTCTTC.

The V and J genes are TRBV5-1 and TRBJ2-1, with 7 bases that match TRBD2. The CDR3 loop spans 19 amino acids. Germline trimming cut 4 bases from V and 4 bases from J; bases unmatched to any gene: 20. Germline loops: CDR1 SGHRS, CDR2 YFSETQ. The CDR3 bases are TGCGCCAGCAGCAGACTTGGCGGGAGCGTTCTTAGGGCTTACAATGAGCAGTTCTTC. It yields the protein CASSRLGGSVLRAYNEQFF.

This rearrangement joins TRBV28 to TRBJ2-7, with 11 bases that match TRBD1. The J segment lost 7 bases and the V segment lost 4 bases, leaving 15 bases of the junction unmatched. The CDR3 is 17 residues long. The germline CDR1 and CDR2 sequences are MDHEN and SYDVKM. The CDR3 DNA reads TGTGCCAGCAGTTCCCCCATCCTCCGGGACAGGGGGAGTGAGCAGTACTTC. Protein sequence: CASSSPILRDRGSEQYF. Full variable domain (missing parts from reference TRBV28 and TRBJ2-7): DVKVTQSSRYLVKRTGEKVFLECVQDMDHENMFWYRQDPGLGLRLIYFSYDVKMKEKGDIPEGYSVSREKKERFSLILESASTNQTSMYLCASSSPILRDRGSEQYFGPGTRLTVT.

As to this clone: At one end, the junction sequence differs from germline, possibly due to a read error. DNA for the CDR3: TGTGCCAGCCAAGGGGATGGGCTCTATGACTACACCTTC. Residues: CASQGDGLYDYTF. This rearrangement joins TRBV18 to TRBJ1-2; D might be TRBD1 (5 bases). This CDR3 spans 13 amino acids. From germline, CDR1 is KGHSH and CDR2 LQKENI.

The chain carries TRBV28 and TRBJ2-1, with D perhaps matching TRBD1 (5 bases). Germline CDR1 is MDHEN and CDR2 is SYDVKM. CDR3 length equals 17 residues. V lost 2 bases and J 4 bases, leaving 18 bases between the germline ends. CDR3 in amino acids: CASSLGMGRGSYNEQFF. As DNA, the CDR3 is TGTGCCAGCAGTTTAGGCATGGGGCGAGGTTCTTACAATGAGCAGTTCTTC.

The V call is TRBV29-1, the J call TRBJ1-2; a possible D gene is TRBD1 (5 bases). V was clipped by 3 bases and J by 4 bases, with 12 bases between them. The CDR3 contains 13 residues. The V gene's germline CDR1 is SQVTM and CDR2 ANQGSEA. DNA of the CDR3: TGCAGCGTTGAGCGGGGGGGGATCTATGGCTACACCTTC. This translates into CSVERGGIYGYTF.

This chain uses TRBV19 with TRBJ2-2; D is possibly TRBD1 (6 bases). The CDR3 is 13 residues long. Looked up from germline, CDR1 is LNHDA and CDR2 is SQIVND (reference sequence). Trimming took 5 bases from V and 7 from J, leaving 11 bases between them. DNA for the CDR3: TGTGCCAGTAGTGTACAGGGCCTCGGGGAGCTGTTTTTT. This translates into CASSVQGLGELFF.

V usage is TRBV7-9 and J usage is TRBJ2-7; weak D call: TRBD1 (6 bases). Trimming shortened V by 4 bases and J by 3 bases, and 16 bases separated the two germline ends. The length of the CDR3 is 15 residues. Looked up from germline, CDR1 is SEHNR and CDR2 is FQNEAQ (reference sequence). The CDR3 DNA reads TGTGCCAGCAGCTCGTCCGGGACACCCGGCTACGAGCAGTACTTC. This codes for CASSSSGTPGYEQYF. Combining the CDR3 with reference TRBV7-9 and TRBJ2-7 gives the whole variable domain DTGVSQNPRHKITKRGQNVTFRCDPISEHNRLYWYRQTLGQGPEFLTYFQNEAQLEKSRLLSDRFSAERPKGSFSTLEIQRTEQGDSAMYLCASSSSGTPGYEQYFGPGTRLTVT.

The chain links TRBV7-2 to TRBJ1-5; TRBD1 aligns across 7 bases. The CDR3 length is 16 residues. Losses at the gene ends were 1 base for V and 6 bases for J; bases not matched to a gene: 9. Germline CDR1 and CDR2: SGHTA and FQGNSA. DNA of the CDR3: TGTGCCAGCAGCTTAGACGATCGGGCAGGGGGTCAGCCCCAGCATTTT. It translates to CASSLDDRAGGQPQHF.

The table lists this clone with a count of one. V and J are TRBV5-1 and TRBJ1-1; D uncertain. V was cut by 0 bases and J by 0 bases, with 9 bases left in between. Looked up from germline, CDR1 is SGHRS and CDR2 is YFSETQ. This CDR3 comprises 15 residues. CDR3 amino acids: CASSLEPELNTEAFF. The CDR3 DNA reads as TGCGCCAGCAGCTTGGAACCAGAACTGAACACTGAAGCTTTCTTT.

The table lists this clone with a count of one. The chain recombines TRBV7-8 with TRBJ2-7, with TRBD2 matching 7 bases. The CDR3 extends over 13 amino acids. The V gene end was trimmed by 5 bases and the J gene end by 7 bases; junction bases not matched to a gene: 8. The germline CDR1 and CDR2 sequences are SGHVS and FQNEAQ. The CDR3, as DNA: TGTGCCAGCAGCACCGGACTAGGAGGGGAGCAGTACTTC. Translating it yields CASSTGLGGEQYF.

V is TRBV7-9 and J is TRBJ1-2; 8 bases fit TRBD1. In germline, CDR1 is SEHNR, CDR2 FQNEAQ (reference sequence). CDR3 length: 14 residues. Losses at the gene ends were 5 bases for V and 4 bases for J; bases not matched to a gene: 6. The CDR3 protein is CASSLTGGIYGYTF. Written as DNA, the CDR3 is TGTGCCAGCAGCCTTACAGGGGGGATCTATGGCTACACCTTC.

This clone was seen only once. This chain joins TRBV7-9 and TRBJ2-4, with D perhaps matching TRBD2 (5 bases). The CDR3 consists of 16 residues. V was shortened by 2 bases and J by 6 bases, with 17 bases between the two germline ends. CDR1 SEHNR and CDR2 FQNEAQ come from the germline V gene (reference sequence). CDR3 coding DNA: TGTGCCAGCAGCTTACCGTCCACTAGAGGCGGAAACATTCAGTACTTC. Its protein is CASSLPSTRGGNIQYF.

The rearrangement links TRBV27 to TRBJ2-1; 8 bases match TRBD2. The V and J ends lost 6 bases and 6 bases, in that order; junction bases with no gene match: 4. CDR3 size: 13 residues. Germline V gene sequence: CDR1 MNHEY, CDR2 SMNVEV (reference sequence). The CDR3 region is CASRTSGVNEQFF. DNA of the CDR3: TGTGCCAGCAGAACTAGCGGAGTCAATGAGCAGTTCTTC.

The chain joins TRBV2 to TRBJ2-2; 7 nucleotides match TRBD1. CDR1 is SNHLY and CDR2 is FYNNEI in the germline V gene. CDR3 length equals 15 residues. V shed 7 bases and J 1 base; nucleotides not matched to a gene: 6. For the CDR3, the DNA is TGTGCCAGCATGGGACAGTGGGGGAACACCGGGGAGCTGTTTTTT. It translates to CASMGQWGNTGELFF.

The chain uses TRBV29-1 and TRBJ1-1; 9 bases match TRBD1. This CDR3 comprises 15 residues. Germline V gene lookup returns CDR1 SQVTM and CDR2 ANQGSEA. V lost 6 bases, J lost 4 bases, and 12 bases stayed unmatched. The CDR3 spells CSVGQGKMGSTEAFF. CDR3 in DNA: TGCAGCGTCGGACAGGGGAAAATGGGGTCCACTGAAGCTTTCTTT. Using reference TRBV29-1 and TRBJ1-1 for the parts outside the CDR3, the full variable domain is SAVISQKPSRDICQRGTSLTIQCQVDSQVTMMFWYRQQPGQSLTLIATANQGSEATYESGFVIDKFPISRPNLTFSTLTVSNMSPEDSSIYLCSVGQGKMGSTEAFFGQGTRLTVV.

The chain is built from TRBV19 and TRBJ2-3; D call uncertain. V lost 3 bases, J lost 0 bases, and 7 bases lay in between. CDR3 length equals 14 residues. Germline values: CDR1 LNHDA, CDR2 SQIVND (reference sequence). The CDR3 region is CASSIHSSTDTQYF. In DNA form, the CDR3 reads TGTGCCAGTAGTATTCACTCTAGCACAGATACGCAGTATTTT.

The V gene is TRBV11-1, the J gene TRBJ2-6; TRBD2 is a possible D gene (7 bases). The CDR3 has 17 residues. Per germline, CDR1 SGHAT and CDR2 FQDESV (reference sequence). Trimming stripped 7 bases from V and 0 bases from J, with 16 bases between. In DNA, the CDR3 is TGTGCCAGCAAAGAGGGGGGGGTCCTCTCTGGGGCCAACGTCCTGACTTTC. Translation: CASKEGGVLSGANVLTF. The complete variable domain, with remaining parts taken from reference TRBV11-1 and TRBJ2-6, reads EAEVAQSPRYKITEKSQAVAFWCDPISGHATLYWYRQILGQGPELLVQFQDESVVDDSQLPKDRFSAERLKGVDSTLKIQPAELGDSAMYLCASKEGGVLSGANVLTFGAGSRLTVL.

The chain is built from TRBV6-6 and TRBJ2-7; 12 bases are shared with TRBD2. CDR3 length: 14 amino acids. Unmatched junction bases numbered 6, after V lost 7 bases and J lost 5 bases. Germline V CDR1 and CDR2: MNHNY, SVGAGI (reference sequence). The CDR3 DNA sequence: TGTGCCAGCATGCGGACTAGCGGGAATGACGAGCAGTACTTC. It is translated as CASMRTSGNDEQYF.

This rearrangement joins TRBV28 to TRBJ1-2; D call uncertain. The V gene's germline CDR1 is MDHEN and CDR2 SYDVKM. The CDR3 runs to 11 residues. Deletions cut 5 bases from V and 7 bases from J, with 8 bases between. CDR3 loop: CASSPRRGYTF. The CDR3 bases are TGTGCCAGCAGTCCCCGTCGTGGCTACACCTTC.

The V call is TRBV28, the J call TRBJ2-1; 8 bases align to TRBD2. After removal of 6 bases from V and 7 bases from J, the junction contained 11 bases not matched to a gene. CDR1 is MDHEN and CDR2 is SYDVKM in the germline V gene. This CDR3 spans 15 amino acids. CDR3 bases: TGTGCCAGCAGAAGGGGAAGCGGGAGTGCGAATGAGCAGTTCTTC. Protein: CASRRGSGSANEQFF.